This entry is about one T cell receptor beta chain. As yet, its antigen is unknown. This sample stems from a study of memory CD4+ T cells and cytomegalovirus serostatus. Assay used: immunoSEQ multiplex PCR; TCRdb lists only in-frame clones, some missing. In the table there are about 75,000 clones, around four fifths of which are singletons. The sort gate was single viable CD3+CD4+CD8-CD45RO+ cells for memory CD4+ T cells. CMV serostatus came from serum IgG against pp150, pp28, p38, p52. Germline trimming cut 3 bases from V and 8 bases from J; bases unmatched to any gene: 11. This CDR3 spans 16 amino acids. CDR1 is PRHDT, CDR2 FYEKMQ, per germline (reference sequence). Overall study findings and caveats: About 40% of the roughly 160 known CMV-associated TCRbeta sequences appeared in CD4+ memory.

This sequence was found in an adult in good health and CMV-seropositive. The sample taken for sequencing was memory CD4+ T cells from blood. The gene calls are TRBV13 and TRBJ1-4, with TRBD1 matching 8 bases. The CDR3 region has the DNA TGTGCCAGCAGCTTTGGAGTCAGGGGGCGTGTGGAAAAACTGTTTTTT. This sequence encodes CASSFGVRGRVEKLFF.